Sequencing of this T cell receptor beta chain was carried out in a study of blood T cell repertoires in COVID-19. Germline loops: CDR1 KGHDR, CDR2 SFDVKD. This CDR3 is 12 amino acids long. Trimming took off 7 bases at V and 8 bases at J, with 13 bases between the two ends. Original processing notes: By means of reference gene primer amplification, nucleated cell counts were estimated. This table comes from immunoSEQ multiplex PCR, and its TCRdb copy is limited to in-frame clones, with some not included. The V and J calls and clone size were taken over from that table, and D and trimming were inferred from the DNA. The profile shows 200,000 or so clones, 79% of them singletons.

The chain couples TRBV24-1 to TRBJ1-1; no reliable D call. This TCR was sampled from a man between 60 and 70 years old with active or convalescent COVID-19. Sequencing used peripheral blood. CDR3 protein: CATRTDRNEAFF. The CDR3 DNA reads TGTGCCACCAGGACTGACCGGAACGAAGCTTTCTTT.